Below, 18 T cell receptor beta chains from the same sample are listed, as sequenced in a study of cytomegalovirus exposure and HLA in healthy donors (TCRdb year 2017). Library generation was performed with the immunoSEQ multiplex PCR assay. The immuneACCESS repertoire file appears here via TCRdb, limited to in-frame rearrangements. These files lack a portion of the clones; in checked studies, under half of the deficit traces to unresolved V genes, and the cause of the others is not known. The sample includes 150,000 to 200,000 clones, with approximately 86% observed a single time. Of the sample, 2% to 3% falls within the top ten clones. The sequenced sample consisted of PBMCs. The receptors derive from a man aged 18-30 years in good health and CMV-seropositive.

This chain connects TRBV29-1 to TRBJ1-1, with D possibly being TRBD1 (5 bases). Looked up from germline, CDR1 is SQVTM and CDR2 is ANQGSEA. The V end lost 5 bases, the J end lost 7 bases, and 14 bases lay between the germline ends. This CDR3 has 12 amino acids. Here the CDR3 reads CSVIPPGGEAFF. CDR3 nucleotide sequence: TGCAGCGTTATTCCCCCGGGGGGTGAAGCTTTCTTT.

This clone was detected a few times. V gene TRBV6-1 combines with J gene TRBJ1-2; tentative D call: TRBD1 (5 bases). The V end lost 6 bases, the J end lost 5 bases, and 10 bases lay between the germline ends. Per germline, CDR1 MNHNS and CDR2 SASEGT. This CDR3 has 12 residues. The CDR3 coding sequence is TGTGCCAGCAGCCCAGGGCGGTATGGCTACACCTTC. It yields the protein CASSPGRYGYTF.

This clone was found a few times. The rearrangement links TRBV6-5 to TRBJ1-6; TRBD1 matches at 9 bases. The CDR3 covers 13 residues. V shed 6 bases and J 10 bases; nucleotides not matched to a gene: 4. Germline V CDR1 and CDR2: MNHEY, SVGAGI. The CDR3 sequence is CASRQGAVSPLHF. DNA for the CDR3: TGTGCCAGCAGACAGGGGGCGGTATCACCCCTCCACTTT.

J is TRBJ1-1 and V is TRBV7-8; tentatively, D is TRBD1 (5 bases). In germline, CDR1 is SGHVS, CDR2 FQNEAQ. The CDR3 has 15 amino acids. The germline V and J ends were trimmed by 4 bases and 0 bases, with 12 bases remaining between them. The CDR3 sequence: CASSSRQSMNTEAFF. CDR3 nucleotide sequence: TGTGCCAGCAGCTCTCGACAGTCCATGAACACTGAAGCTTTCTTT. Full variable domain (rest looked up from reference TRBV7-8 and TRBJ1-1): GAGVSQSPRYKVAKRGQDVALRCDPISGHVSLFWYQQALGQGPEFLTYFQNEAQLDKSGLPSDRFFAERPEGSVSTLKIQRTQQEDSAVYLCASSSRQSMNTEAFFGQGTRLTVV.

The chain employs TRBV15 and TRBJ2-7; 7 bases are a match to TRBD1. The V gene's germline CDR1 is LNHNV and CDR2 YYDKDF (reference sequence). Losses at the gene ends were 3 bases for V and 3 bases for J; bases not matched to a gene: 5. CDR3 length: 14 residues. CDR3 loop: CATSSGDSDYEQYF. CDR3 DNA: TGTGCCACCAGCAGTGGGGACAGCGACTACGAGCAGTACTTC.

The chain is built from TRBV5-6 and TRBJ2-2, with 7 bases aligning to TRBD2. The CDR3 extends over 15 amino acids. Germline V lookup: CDR1 SGHDT, CDR2 YYEEEE. The V segment lost 4 bases and the J segment 2 bases; nucleotides outside the gene matches: 5. The CDR3 region is CASSPGTINTGELFF. The DNA of the CDR3 is TGTGCCAGCAGCCCTGGGACTATAAACACCGGGGAGCTGTTTTTT.

This chain uses TRBV4-3 with TRBJ2-3; the D gene is possibly TRBD1 (6 bases). V was shortened by 1 base and J by 2 bases, with 10 bases between the two germline ends. This CDR3 region has 15 residues. Germline CDR1 and CDR2: LGHNA and YSLEER. The CDR3 DNA follows: TGCGCCAGCAGCCAAGCGTGGACAGACACAGATACGCAGTATTTT. Protein sequence: CASSQAWTDTDTQYF.

The V gene is TRBV14, the J gene TRBJ1-2; weak D call: TRBD1 (6 bases). Between the trimmed V and J ends, which lost 1 base and 6 bases, there was a span of 6 bases. Per germline, CDR1 SGHDN and CDR2 FVKESK. The CDR3 totals 12 residues. The CDR3 nucleotides read TGTGCCAGCAGCCAAGCAGGGGATGGCTACACCTTC. It codes for CASSQAGDGYTF.

This chain joins TRBV28 and TRBJ2-1, with 12 bases that match TRBD2. CDR3 length equals 14 residues. Losses at the gene ends were 8 bases for V and 7 bases for J; bases not matched to a gene: 6. Germline loops: CDR1 MDHEN, CDR2 SYDVKM. The CDR3 DNA sequence: TGTGCCAGCCTACTAGCGGGAGGAAATAATGAGCAGTTCTTC. This sequence encodes CASLLAGGNNEQFF.

This chain links TRBV20-1 with TRBJ2-4; D perhaps matches TRBD2 (6 bases). Trimming removed 8 bases from V and 8 bases from J, with 10 bases in between. The CDR3 is 10 amino acids. Germline V gives CDR1 DFQATT, CDR2 SNEGSKA (reference sequence). In nucleotides, the CDR3 is TGCAGTCTATGGGGGGACATTCAGTACTTC. Translating it yields CSLWGDIQYF.

The genes are TRBV20-1 and TRBJ1-4, with unresolved D. Trimming shortened V by 4 bases and J by 10 bases, and 7 bases separated the two germline ends. Germline V CDR1 and CDR2: DFQATT, SNEGSKA (reference sequence). CDR3 size: 10 residues. The CDR3 sequence: CSAISGKLFF. The CDR3 bases are TGCAGTGCTATATCGGGAAAACTGTTTTTT.

This sequence joins TRBV4-2 and TRBJ2-7; unclear D gene. The CDR3 contains 14 residues. Germline CDR1 and CDR2: LGHNA and YNFKEQ. With 0 bases removed from V and 3 bases from J, the gap between germline ends came to 9 bases. The CDR3: CASSQEVTFYEQYF. CDR3 in DNA: TGTGCCAGCAGCCAAGAAGTCACTTTCTACGAGCAGTACTTC.

The chain has TRBV6-5 and TRBJ2-5, with 7 bases that match TRBD2. The junction had 2 bases not matched to a gene; V was cut back by 6 bases and J by 7 bases. Germline CDR1 reads MNHEY; CDR2 reads SVGAGI. The CDR3 extends over 11 amino acids. The CDR3 DNA is TGTGCCAGCAGCCCGGGAGGGACCCAGTACTTC. Its protein is CASSPGGTQYF.

The chain uses TRBV7-2 and TRBJ2-7, with a weak D call TRBD1 (6 bases). This CDR3 has 15 residues. CDR1 and CDR2 from the germline V gene are SGHTA and FQGNSA. V was cut by 5 bases and J by 2 bases, with 16 bases left in between. CDR3 region: CASSPSPNRAYEQYF. CDR3 nucleotides: TGTGCCAGCAGCCCGTCGCCAAACAGGGCCTACGAGCAGTACTTC.

The chain recombines TRBV28 with TRBJ2-1; D gene uncertain. Trimming took 7 bases from V and 7 from J, leaving 8 bases between them. Per germline, CDR1 MDHEN and CDR2 SYDVKM. This CDR3 comprises 11 residues. This CDR3 is CASTRKNEQFF. The CDR3 DNA sequence: TGTGCCAGCACCAGGAAAAATGAGCAGTTCTTC.

The chain is built from TRBV14 and TRBJ1-1; 10 nucleotides match TRBD1. After removal of 4 bases from V and 3 bases from J, the junction contained 5 bases not matched to a gene. The CDR3 is made up of 15 amino acids. Germline-derived CDR1 and CDR2 are SGHDN and FVKESK. Written as DNA, the CDR3 is TGTGCCAGCAGCCGCCGGGACAGGGGATACACTGAAGCTTTCTTT. The encoded protein is CASSRRDRGYTEAFF.

V gene TRBV5-6 combines with J gene TRBJ1-2; D is perhaps TRBD1 (5 bases). Trimming left V 2 bases short and J 6 bases short, with 8 bases between. The germline gives CDR1 SGHDT, CDR2 YYEEEE. The CDR3 length is 12 residues. Written as DNA, the CDR3 is TGTGCCAGCAGCTTAGTAGGGGATGGCTACACCTTC. Its translation is CASSLVGDGYTF.

This chain joins TRBV2 and TRBJ2-7, with no clear D. Germline CDR1 and CDR2: SNHLY and FYNNEI. This CDR3 is built from 14 residues. Trimming took off 7 bases at V and 1 base at J, with 14 bases between the two ends. This CDR3 reads CASTPSEVSYEQYF. The DNA for the CDR3 is TGTGCCAGCACCCCGTCCGAGGTTTCCTACGAGCAGTACTTC.